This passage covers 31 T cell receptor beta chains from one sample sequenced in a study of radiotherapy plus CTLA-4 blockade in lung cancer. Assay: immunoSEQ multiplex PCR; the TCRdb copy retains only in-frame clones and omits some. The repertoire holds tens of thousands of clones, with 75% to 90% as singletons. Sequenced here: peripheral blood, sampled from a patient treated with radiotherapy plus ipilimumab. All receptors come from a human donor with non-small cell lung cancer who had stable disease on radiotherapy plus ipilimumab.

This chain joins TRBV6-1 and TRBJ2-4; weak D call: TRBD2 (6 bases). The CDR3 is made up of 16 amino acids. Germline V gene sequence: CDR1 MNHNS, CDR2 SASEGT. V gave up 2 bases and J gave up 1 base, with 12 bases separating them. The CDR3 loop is CASSEHRGTAKNIQYF. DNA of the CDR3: TGTGCCAGCAGTGAACACCGGGGGACGGCCAAAAACATTCAGTACTTC.

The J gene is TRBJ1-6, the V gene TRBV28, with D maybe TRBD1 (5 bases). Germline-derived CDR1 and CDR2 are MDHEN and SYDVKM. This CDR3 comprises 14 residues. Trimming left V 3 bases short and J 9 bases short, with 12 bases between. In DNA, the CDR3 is TGTGCCAGCAGTTTCGGTCAGGGCGGTTCACCCCTCCACTTT. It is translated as CASSFGQGGSPLHF.

The CDR3 DNA reads TGTGCCAGCAGTGATGAACGGGGGGGCGCAGATACGCAGTATTTT. Residues: CASSDERGGADTQYF. This rearrangement joins TRBV6-1 to TRBJ2-3, with 8 bases matching TRBD2. Germline V gene lookup returns CDR1 MNHNS and CDR2 SASEGT. The CDR3 is 15 residues long. V lost 3 bases, J lost 4 bases, and 6 bases stayed unmatched.

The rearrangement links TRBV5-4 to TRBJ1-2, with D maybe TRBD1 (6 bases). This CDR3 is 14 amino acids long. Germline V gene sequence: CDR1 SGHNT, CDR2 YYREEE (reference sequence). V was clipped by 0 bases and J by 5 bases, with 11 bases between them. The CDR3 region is CASSLGGAWYGYTF. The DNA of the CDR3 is TGTGCCAGCAGCTTGGGGGGGGCTTGGTATGGCTACACCTTC.

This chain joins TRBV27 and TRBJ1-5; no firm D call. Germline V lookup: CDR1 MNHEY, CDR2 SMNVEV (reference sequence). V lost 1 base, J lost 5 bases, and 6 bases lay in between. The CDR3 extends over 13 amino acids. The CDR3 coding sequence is TGTGCCAGCAGTTTATGGGGAGATCAGCCCCAGCATTTT. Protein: CASSLWGDQPQHF.

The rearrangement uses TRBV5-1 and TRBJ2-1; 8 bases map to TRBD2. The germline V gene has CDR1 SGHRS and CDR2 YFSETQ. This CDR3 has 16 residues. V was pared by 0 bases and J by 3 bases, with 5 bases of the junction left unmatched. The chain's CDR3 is CASSLGGLGDYNEQFF. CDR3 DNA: TGCGCCAGCAGCTTGGGGGGACTAGGGGACTACAATGAGCAGTTCTTC.

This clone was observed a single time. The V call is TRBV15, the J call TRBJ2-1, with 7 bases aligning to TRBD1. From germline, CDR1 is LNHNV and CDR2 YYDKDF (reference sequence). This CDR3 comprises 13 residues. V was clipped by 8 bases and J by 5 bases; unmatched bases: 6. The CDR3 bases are TGTGCCACCCGACAGGGCGCTAACAATGAGCAGTTCTTC. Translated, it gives CATRQGANNEQFF.

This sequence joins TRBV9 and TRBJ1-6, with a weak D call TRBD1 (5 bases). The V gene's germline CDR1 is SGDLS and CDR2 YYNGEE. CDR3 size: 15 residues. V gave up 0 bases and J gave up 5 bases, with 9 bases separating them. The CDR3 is CASSVDGHNNSPLHF. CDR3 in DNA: TGTGCCAGCAGCGTAGACGGACATAATAATTCACCCCTCCACTTT.

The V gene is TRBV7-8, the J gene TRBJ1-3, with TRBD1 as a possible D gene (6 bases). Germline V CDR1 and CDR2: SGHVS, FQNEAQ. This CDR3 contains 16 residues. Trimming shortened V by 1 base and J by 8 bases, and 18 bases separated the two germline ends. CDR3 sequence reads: CASSLGWGAGVDTIYF. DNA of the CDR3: TGTGCCAGCAGCTTAGGATGGGGGGCAGGGGTAGACACCATATATTTT.

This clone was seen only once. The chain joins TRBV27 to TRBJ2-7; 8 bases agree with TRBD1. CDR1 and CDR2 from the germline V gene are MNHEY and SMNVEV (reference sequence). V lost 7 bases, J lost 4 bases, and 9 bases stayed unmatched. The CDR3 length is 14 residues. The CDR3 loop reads CASTLTGGGYEQYF. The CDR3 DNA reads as TGTGCCAGCACCTTAACAGGGGGAGGTTACGAGCAGTACTTC.

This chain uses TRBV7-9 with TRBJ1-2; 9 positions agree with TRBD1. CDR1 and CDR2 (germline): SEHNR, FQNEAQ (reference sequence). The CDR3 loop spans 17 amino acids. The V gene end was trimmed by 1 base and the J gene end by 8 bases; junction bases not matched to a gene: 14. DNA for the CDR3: TGTGCCAGCAGCTTAGTACTCTCCAGGACAGGGGTTTCCGGCTACACCTTC. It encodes CASSLVLSRTGVSGYTF.

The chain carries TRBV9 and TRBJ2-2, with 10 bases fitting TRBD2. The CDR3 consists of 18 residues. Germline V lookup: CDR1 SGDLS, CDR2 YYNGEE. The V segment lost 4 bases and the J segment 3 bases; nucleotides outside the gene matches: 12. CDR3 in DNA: TGTGCCAGCAGCACCCTGCCCCTCCTAGCGGGGGACACCGGGGAGCTGTTTTTT. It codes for CASSTLPLLAGDTGELFF.

CDR3 bases: TGTGCCAGCAGTTTATCGGGGGTCCAAAGGCGCCAGTACTTC. As protein: CASSLSGVQRRQYF. The chain combines TRBV27 with TRBJ2-7; perhaps D is TRBD1 or TRBD2 (5 bases each). CDR3 length: 14 residues. Germline V gene data show CDR1 as MNHEY and CDR2 as SMNVEV (reference sequence). V lost 0 bases and J 10 bases, leaving 16 bases between the germline ends.

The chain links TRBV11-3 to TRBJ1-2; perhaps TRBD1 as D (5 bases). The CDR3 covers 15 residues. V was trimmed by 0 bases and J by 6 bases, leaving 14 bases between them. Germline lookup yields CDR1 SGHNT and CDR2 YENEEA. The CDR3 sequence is CASSLESAGRNGYTF. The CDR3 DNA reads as TGTGCCAGCAGCTTAGAGTCGGCAGGGAGGAATGGCTACACCTTC.

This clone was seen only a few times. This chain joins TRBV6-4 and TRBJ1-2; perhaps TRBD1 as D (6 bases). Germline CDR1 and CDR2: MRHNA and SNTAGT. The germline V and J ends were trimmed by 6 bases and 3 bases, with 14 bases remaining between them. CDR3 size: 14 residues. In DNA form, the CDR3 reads TGTGCCAGCAGCCCAGGGGCCTACGACTATGGCTACACCTTC. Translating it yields CASSPGAYDYGYTF.

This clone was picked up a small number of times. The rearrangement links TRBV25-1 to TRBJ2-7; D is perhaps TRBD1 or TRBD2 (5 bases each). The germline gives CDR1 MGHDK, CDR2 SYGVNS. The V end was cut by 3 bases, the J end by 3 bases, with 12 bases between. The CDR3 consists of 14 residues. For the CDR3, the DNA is TGTGCCAGCAGTGACTGGGGGAAGGTCTACGAGCAGTACTTC. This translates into CASSDWGKVYEQYF.

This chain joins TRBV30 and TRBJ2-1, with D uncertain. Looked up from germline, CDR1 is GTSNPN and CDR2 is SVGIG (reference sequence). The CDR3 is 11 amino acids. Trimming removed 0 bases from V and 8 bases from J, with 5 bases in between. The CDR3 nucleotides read TGTGCCTGGAGTGTAAACCATGAGCAGTTCTTC. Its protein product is CAWSVNHEQFF.

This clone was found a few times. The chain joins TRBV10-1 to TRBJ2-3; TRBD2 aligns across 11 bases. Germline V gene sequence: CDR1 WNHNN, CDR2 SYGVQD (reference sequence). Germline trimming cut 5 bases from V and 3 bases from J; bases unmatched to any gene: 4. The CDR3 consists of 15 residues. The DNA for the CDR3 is TGCGCCAGCAGTATAGCGGGGGGGCCGACAGATACGCAGTATTTT. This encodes CASSIAGGPTDTQYF.

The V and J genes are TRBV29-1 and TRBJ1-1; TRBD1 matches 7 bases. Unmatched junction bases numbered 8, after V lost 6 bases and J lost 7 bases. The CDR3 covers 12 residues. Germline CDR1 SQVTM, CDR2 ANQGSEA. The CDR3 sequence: CSVATGLSEAFF. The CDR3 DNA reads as TGCAGCGTGGCGACAGGGCTCAGTGAAGCTTTCTTT. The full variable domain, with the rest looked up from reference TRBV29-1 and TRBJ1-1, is SAVISQKPSRDICQRGTSLTIQCQVDSQVTMMFWYRQQPGQSLTLIATANQGSEATYESGFVIDKFPISRPNLTFSTLTVSNMSPEDSSIYLCSVATGLSEAFFGQGTRLTVV.

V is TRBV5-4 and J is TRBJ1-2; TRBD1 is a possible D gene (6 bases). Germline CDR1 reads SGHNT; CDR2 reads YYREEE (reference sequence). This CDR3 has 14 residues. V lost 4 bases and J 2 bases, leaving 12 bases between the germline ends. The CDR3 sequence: CASSARTVNYGYTF. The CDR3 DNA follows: TGTGCCAGCAGCGCCCGGACAGTCAACTATGGCTACACCTTC.

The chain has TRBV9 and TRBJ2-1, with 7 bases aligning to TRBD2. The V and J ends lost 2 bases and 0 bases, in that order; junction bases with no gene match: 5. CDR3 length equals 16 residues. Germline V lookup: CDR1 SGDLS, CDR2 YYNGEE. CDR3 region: CASSVVAGVSYNEQFF. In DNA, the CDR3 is TGTGCCAGCAGCGTTGTAGCGGGTGTCTCCTACAATGAGCAGTTCTTC.

The CDR3 nucleotides are TGTGCCAGCAGCCAAGATGGTAGCGGGGGGGCTAACGAGCAGTACTTC. Translation gives CASSQDGSGGANEQYF. V is TRBV4-2 and J is TRBJ2-7; 11 bases agree with TRBD2. Germline V gene data show CDR1 as LGHNA and CDR2 as YNFKEQ. The CDR3 has 16 amino acids. J gave up 5 bases and V 0 bases, and 6 bases lay outside the gene matches.

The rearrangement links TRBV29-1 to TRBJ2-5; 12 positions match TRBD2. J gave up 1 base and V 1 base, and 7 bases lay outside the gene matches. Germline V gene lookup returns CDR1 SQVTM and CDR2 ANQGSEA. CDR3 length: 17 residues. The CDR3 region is CSVEGYGTSGSQETQYF. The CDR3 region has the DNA TGCAGCGTTGAAGGGTACGGGACTAGCGGGTCCCAAGAGACCCAGTACTTC.

The chain's CDR3 is CASSLSLSSHQPQHF. The DNA for the CDR3 is TGTGCCAGCAGTTTATCCCTCTCATCCCACCAGCCCCAGCATTTT. The chain employs TRBV27 and TRBJ1-5; D call uncertain. V lost 0 bases and J 7 bases, leaving 13 bases between the germline ends. This CDR3 spans 15 amino acids. Germline lookup yields CDR1 MNHEY and CDR2 SMNVEV (reference sequence).

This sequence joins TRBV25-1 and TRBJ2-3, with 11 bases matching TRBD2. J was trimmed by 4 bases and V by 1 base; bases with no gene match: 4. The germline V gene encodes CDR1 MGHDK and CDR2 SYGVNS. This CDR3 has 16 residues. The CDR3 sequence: CASSEWGSGGADTQYF. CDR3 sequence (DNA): TGTGCCAGCAGTGAATGGGGTAGCGGGGGGGCAGATACGCAGTATTTT. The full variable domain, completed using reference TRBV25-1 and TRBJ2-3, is EADIYQTPRYLVIGTGKKITLECSQTMGHDKMYWYQQDPGMELHLIHYSYGVNSTEKGDLSSESTVSRIRTEHFPLTLESARPSHTSQYLCASSEWGSGGADTQYFGPGTRLTVL.

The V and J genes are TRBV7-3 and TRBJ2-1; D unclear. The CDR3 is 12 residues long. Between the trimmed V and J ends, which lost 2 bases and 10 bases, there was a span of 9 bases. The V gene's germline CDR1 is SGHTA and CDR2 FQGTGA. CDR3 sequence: CASSLFEGEQFF. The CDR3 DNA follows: TGTGCCAGCAGCTTATTTGAAGGAGAGCAGTTCTTC.

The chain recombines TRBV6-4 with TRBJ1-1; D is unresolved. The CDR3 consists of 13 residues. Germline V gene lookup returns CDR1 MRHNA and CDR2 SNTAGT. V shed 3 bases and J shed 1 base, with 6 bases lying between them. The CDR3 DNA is TGTGCCAGCAGTGAGAACAGGAACACTGAAGCTTTCTTT. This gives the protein CASSENRNTEAFF.

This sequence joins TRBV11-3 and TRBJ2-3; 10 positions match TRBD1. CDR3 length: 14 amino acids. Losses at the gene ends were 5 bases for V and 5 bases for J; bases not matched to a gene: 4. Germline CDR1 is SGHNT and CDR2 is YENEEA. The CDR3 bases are TGTGCCAGCAGCATTGGACAGGGGGGAGATACGCAGTATTTT. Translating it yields CASSIGQGGDTQYF.

The CDR3 reads CASSEAPPGALGQPQHF. CDR3 in DNA: TGTGCCAGCAGTGAAGCGCCCCCCGGGGCCCTCGGTCAGCCCCAGCATTTT. V is TRBV2 and J is TRBJ1-5, with TRBD1 as a possible D gene (5 bases). Looked up from germline, CDR1 is SNHLY and CDR2 is FYNNEI. The CDR3 is made up of 17 amino acids. Between the trimmed V and J ends, which lost 0 bases and 6 bases, there was a span of 18 bases. Drawing the rest from reference TRBV2 and TRBJ1-5, the complete variable domain is EPEVTQTPSHQVTQMGQEVILRCVPISNHLYFYWYRQILGQKVEFLVSFYNNEISEKSEIFDDQFSVERPDGSNFTLKIRSTKLEDSAMYFCASSEAPPGALGQPQHFGDGTRLSIL.

CDR3 sequence: CASSWDLDGELFF. The CDR3 DNA follows: TGCGCCAGCAGCTGGGACCTGGACGGGGAGCTGTTTTTT. V and J are TRBV5-1 and TRBJ2-2, with D possibly called TRBD1 or TRBD2 (5 bases each). The CDR3 contains 13 residues. Germline CDR1 SGHRS, CDR2 YFSETQ. V dropped 3 bases and J dropped 7 bases, with 10 bases sitting between them. Based on the CDR3 plus reference TRBV5-1 and TRBJ2-2, the full variable domain is KAGVTQTPRYLIKTRGQQVTLSCSPISGHRSVSWYQQTPGQGLQFLFEYFSETQRNKGNFPGRFSGRQFSNSRSEMNVSTLELGDSALYLCASSWDLDGELFFGEGSRLTVL.

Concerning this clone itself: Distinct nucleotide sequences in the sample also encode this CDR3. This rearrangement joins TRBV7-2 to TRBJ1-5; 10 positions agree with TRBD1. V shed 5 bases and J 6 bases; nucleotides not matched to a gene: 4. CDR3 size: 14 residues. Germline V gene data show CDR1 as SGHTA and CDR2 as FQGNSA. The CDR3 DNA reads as TGTGCCAGCAGCCGGACAGGGGGGGTTCAGCCCCAGCATTTT. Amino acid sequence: CASSRTGGVQPQHF.